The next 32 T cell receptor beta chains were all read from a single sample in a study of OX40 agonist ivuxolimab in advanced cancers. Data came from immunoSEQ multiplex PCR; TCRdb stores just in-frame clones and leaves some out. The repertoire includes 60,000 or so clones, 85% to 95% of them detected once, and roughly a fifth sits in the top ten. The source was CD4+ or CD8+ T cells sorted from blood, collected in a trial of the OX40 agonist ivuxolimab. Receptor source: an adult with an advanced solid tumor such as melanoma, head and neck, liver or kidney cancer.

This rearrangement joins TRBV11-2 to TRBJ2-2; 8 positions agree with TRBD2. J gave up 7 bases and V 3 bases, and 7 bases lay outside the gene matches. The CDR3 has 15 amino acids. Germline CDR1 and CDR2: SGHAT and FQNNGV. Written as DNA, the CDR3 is TGTGCCAGCAGCTTCGGGCGGGAGGCCATCGGGGAGCTGTTTTTT. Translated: CASSFGREAIGELFF.

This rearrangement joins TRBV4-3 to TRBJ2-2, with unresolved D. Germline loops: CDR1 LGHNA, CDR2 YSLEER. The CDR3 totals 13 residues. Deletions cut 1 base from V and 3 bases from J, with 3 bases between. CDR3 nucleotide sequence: TGCGCCAGCAGCCAAGTCCACACCGGGGAGCTGTTTTTT. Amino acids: CASSQVHTGELFF.

Written as DNA, the CDR3 is TGTGCCTGGAGTGCCCCGGGACGGTCCCTCTATGGCTACACCTTC. Its translation is CAWSAPGRSLYGYTF. The V call is TRBV30, the J call TRBJ1-2, with a tentative D call TRBD1 (5 bases). Trimming cost V 1 base and J 4 bases, with 16 bases left between them. Germline V gives CDR1 GTSNPN, CDR2 SVGIG (reference sequence). The CDR3 spans 15 residues.

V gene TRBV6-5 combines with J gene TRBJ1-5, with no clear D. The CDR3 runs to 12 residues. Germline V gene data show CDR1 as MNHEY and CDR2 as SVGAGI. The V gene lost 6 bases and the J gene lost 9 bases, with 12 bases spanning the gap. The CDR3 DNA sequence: TGTGCCAGCAGCCCGGGAACATTGCCCCAGCATTTT. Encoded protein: CASSPGTLPQHF.

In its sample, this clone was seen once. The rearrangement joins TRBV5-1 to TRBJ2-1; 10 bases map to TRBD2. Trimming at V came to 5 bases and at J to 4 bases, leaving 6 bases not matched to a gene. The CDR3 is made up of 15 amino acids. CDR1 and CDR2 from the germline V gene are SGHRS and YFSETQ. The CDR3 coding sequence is TGCGCCAGCAGTTGGACTAGCGGACAATACAATGAGCAGTTCTTC. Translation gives CASSWTSGQYNEQFF.

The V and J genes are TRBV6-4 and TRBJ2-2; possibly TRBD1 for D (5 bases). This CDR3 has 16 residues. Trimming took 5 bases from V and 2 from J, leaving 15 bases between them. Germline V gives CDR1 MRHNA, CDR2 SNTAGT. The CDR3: CASSRGHQVNTGELFF. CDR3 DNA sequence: TGTGCCAGCAGTCGCGGACACCAGGTAAACACCGGGGAGCTGTTTTTT.

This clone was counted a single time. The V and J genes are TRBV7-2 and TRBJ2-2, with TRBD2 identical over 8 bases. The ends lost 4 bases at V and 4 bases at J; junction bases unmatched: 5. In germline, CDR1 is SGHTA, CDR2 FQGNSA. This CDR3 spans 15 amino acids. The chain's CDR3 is CASSSGLAGTGELFF. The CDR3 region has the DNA TGTGCCAGCAGCTCCGGACTAGCTGGCACCGGGGAGCTGTTTTTT.

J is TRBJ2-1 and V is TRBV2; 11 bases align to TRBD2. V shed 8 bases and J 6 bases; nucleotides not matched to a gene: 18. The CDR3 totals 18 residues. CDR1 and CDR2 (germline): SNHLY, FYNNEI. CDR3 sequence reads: CASRTRRLAGRGGNEQFF. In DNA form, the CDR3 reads TGTGCCAGCCGAACCCGAAGACTAGCGGGAAGAGGTGGCAATGAGCAGTTCTTC.

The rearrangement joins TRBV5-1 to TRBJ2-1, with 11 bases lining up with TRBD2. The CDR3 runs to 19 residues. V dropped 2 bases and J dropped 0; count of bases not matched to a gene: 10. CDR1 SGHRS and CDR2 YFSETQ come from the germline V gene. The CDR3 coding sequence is TGCGCCAGCAGCTTCCTTAGCGGGAGGGCCCCTAGCTCCTACAATGAGCAGTTCTTC. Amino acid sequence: CASSFLSGRAPSSYNEQFF.

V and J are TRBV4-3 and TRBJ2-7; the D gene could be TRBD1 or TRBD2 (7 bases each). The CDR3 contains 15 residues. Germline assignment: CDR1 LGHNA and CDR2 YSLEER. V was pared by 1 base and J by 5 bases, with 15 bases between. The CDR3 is CASSQGLQGGDEQYF. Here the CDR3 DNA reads TGCGCCAGCAGCCAAGGGTTGCAGGGGGGGGACGAGCAGTACTTC.

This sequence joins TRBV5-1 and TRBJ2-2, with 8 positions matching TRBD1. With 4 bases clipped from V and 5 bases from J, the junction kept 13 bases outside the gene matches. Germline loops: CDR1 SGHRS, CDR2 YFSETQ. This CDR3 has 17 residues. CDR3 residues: CASSLRTGIVRTGELFF. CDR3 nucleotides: TGCGCCAGCAGCCTACGGACAGGGATCGTTAGGACCGGGGAGCTGTTTTTT.

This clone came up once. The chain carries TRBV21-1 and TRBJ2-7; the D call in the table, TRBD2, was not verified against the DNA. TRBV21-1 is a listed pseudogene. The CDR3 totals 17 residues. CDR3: CASSKVGEVAGVCEQYF. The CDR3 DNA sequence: TGTGCCAGCAGCAAAGTGGGGGAGGTAGCGGGAGTCTGCGAGCAGTACTTC.

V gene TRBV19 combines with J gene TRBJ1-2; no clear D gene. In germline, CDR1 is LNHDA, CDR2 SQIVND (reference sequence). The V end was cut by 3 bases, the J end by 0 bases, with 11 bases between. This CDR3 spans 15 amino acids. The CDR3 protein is CASSIAVTSNYGYTF. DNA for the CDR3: TGTGCCAGTAGTATCGCGGTCACCTCTAACTATGGCTACACCTTC.

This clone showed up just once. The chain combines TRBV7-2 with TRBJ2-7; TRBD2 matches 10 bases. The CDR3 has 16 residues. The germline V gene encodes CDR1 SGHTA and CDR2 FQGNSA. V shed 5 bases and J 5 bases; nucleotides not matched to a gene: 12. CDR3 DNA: TGTGCCAGCAGCCTGACAAAGCTAGCGGGAGTTGACGAGCAGTACTTC. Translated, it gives CASSLTKLAGVDEQYF.

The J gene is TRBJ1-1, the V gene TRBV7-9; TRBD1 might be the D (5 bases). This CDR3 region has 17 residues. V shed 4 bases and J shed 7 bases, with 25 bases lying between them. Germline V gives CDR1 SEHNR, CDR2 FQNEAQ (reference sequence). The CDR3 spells CASSSRSAEGMIGEAFF. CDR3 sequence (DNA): TGTGCCAGCAGCTCCCGTTCCGCAGAGGGGATGATTGGTGAAGCTTTCTTT.

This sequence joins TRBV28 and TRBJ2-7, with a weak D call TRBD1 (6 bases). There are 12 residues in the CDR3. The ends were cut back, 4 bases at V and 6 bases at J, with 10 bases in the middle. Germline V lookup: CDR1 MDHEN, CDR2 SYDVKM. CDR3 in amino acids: CASSYGDTEQYF. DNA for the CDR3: TGTGCCAGCAGTTACGGGGACACCGAGCAGTACTTC.

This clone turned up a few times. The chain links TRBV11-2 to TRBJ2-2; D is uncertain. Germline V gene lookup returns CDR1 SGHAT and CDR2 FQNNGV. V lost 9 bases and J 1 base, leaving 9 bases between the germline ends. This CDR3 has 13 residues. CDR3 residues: CASDAGNTGELFF. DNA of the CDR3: TGTGCCAGTGATGCAGGGAACACCGGGGAGCTGTTTTTT.

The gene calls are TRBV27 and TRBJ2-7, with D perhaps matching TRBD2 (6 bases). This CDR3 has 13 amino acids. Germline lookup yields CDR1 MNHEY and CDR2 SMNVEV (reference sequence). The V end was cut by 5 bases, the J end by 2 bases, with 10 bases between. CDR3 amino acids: CASSPSGAYEQYF. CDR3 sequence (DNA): TGTGCCAGCAGTCCATCGGGAGCCTACGAGCAGTACTTC.

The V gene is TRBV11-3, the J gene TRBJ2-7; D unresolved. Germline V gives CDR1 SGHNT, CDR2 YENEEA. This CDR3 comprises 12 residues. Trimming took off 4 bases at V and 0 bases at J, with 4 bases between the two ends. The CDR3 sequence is CASSSASYEQYF. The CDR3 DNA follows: TGTGCCAGCAGCTCCGCCTCCTACGAGCAGTACTTC.

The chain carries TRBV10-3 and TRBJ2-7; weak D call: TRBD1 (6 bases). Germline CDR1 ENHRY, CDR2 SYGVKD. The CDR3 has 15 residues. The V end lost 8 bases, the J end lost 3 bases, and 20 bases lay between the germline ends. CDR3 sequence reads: CAISPTGTRLYEQYF. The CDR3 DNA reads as TGTGCCATCTCCCCTACCGGGACAAGACTCTACGAGCAGTACTTC.

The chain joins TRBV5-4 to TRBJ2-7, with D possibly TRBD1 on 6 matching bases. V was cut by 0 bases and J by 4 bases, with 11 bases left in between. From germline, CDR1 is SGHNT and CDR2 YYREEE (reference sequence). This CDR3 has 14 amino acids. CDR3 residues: CASSLAQGSYEQYF. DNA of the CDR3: TGTGCCAGCAGCTTGGCGCAGGGGTCATACGAGCAGTACTTC.

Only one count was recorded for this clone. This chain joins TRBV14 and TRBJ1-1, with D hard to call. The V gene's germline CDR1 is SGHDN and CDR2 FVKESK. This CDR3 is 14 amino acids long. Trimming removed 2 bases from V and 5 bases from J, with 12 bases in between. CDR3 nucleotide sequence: TGTGCCAGCAGCCAAATAGGTAGGAGGACTGAAGCTTTCTTT. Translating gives CASSQIGRRTEAFF. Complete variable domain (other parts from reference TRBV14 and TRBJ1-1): EAGVTQFPSHSVIEKGQTVTLRCDPISGHDNLYWYRRVMGKEIKFLLHFVKESKQDESGMPNNRFLAERTGGTYSTLKVQPAELEDSGVYFCASSQIGRRTEAFFGQGTRLTVV.

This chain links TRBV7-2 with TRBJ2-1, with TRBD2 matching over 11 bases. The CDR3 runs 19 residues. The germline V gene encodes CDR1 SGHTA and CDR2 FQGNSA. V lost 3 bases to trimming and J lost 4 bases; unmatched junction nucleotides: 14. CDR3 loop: CASSLTLAGGLYEYNEQFF. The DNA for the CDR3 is TGTGCCAGCAGCTTGACTCTAGCGGGAGGCCTCTACGAATACAATGAGCAGTTCTTC.

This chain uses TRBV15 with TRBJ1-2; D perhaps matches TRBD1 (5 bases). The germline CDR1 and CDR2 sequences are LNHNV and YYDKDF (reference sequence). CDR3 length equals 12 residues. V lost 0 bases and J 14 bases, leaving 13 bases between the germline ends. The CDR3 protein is CATSRDDMGPTF. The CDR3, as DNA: TGTGCCACCAGCAGAGATGATATGGGGCCGACCTTC.

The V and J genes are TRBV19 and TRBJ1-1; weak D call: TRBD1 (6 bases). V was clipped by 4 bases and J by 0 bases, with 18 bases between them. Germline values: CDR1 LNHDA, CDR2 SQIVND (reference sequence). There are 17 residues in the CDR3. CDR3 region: CASSNRLDSSMNTEAFF. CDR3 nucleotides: TGTGCCAGTAGTAACCGACTGGACAGTTCTATGAACACTGAAGCTTTCTTT.

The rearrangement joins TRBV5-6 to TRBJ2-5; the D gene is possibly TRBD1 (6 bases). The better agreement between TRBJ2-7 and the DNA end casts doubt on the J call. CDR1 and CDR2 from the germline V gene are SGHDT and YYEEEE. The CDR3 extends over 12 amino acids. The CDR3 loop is CASSTGFAEQYF. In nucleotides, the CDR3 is TGTGCCAGCAGCACAGGGTTCGCCGAGCAGTACTTC.

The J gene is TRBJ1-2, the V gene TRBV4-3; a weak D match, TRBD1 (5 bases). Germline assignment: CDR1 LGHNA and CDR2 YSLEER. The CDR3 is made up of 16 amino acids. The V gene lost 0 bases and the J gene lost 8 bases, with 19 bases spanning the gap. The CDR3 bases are TGCGCCAGCAGCCAAGAGCGGCCAGGGCGAACTAGAGGCTACACCTTC. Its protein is CASSQERPGRTRGYTF.

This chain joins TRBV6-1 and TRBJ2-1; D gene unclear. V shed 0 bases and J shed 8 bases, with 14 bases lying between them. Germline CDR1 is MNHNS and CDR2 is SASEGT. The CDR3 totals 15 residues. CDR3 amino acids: CASSEAPQRIDEQFF. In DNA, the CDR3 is TGTGCCAGCAGTGAAGCGCCTCAACGGATCGATGAGCAGTTCTTC.

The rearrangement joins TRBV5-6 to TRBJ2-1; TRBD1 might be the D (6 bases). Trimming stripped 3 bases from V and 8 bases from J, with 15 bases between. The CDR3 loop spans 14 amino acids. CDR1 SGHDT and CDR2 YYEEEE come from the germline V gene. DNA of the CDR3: TGTGCCAGCAGCTCGGGACCAGGGGACGATGAGCAGTTCTTC. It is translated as CASSSGPGDDEQFF.

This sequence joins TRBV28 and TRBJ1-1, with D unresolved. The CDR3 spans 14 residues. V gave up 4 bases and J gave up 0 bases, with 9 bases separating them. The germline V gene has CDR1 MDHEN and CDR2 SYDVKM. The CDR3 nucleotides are TGTGCCAGCAGTTCCATCCCGATGAACACTGAAGCTTTCTTT. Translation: CASSSIPMNTEAFF.

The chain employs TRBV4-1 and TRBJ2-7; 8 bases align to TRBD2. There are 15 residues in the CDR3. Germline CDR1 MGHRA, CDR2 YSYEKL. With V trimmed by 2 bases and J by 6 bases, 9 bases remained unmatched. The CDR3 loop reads CASSQWGLVDREQYF. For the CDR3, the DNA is TGCGCCAGCAGCCAATGGGGACTAGTTGACCGCGAGCAGTACTTC.

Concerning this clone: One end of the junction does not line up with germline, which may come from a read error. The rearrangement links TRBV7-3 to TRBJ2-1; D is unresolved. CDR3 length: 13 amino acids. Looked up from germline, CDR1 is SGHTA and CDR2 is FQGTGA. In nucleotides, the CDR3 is TGTGCCAGCAGTATTAGCTCCGACAATGAGCAGTTCTTC. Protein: CASSISSDNEQFF.